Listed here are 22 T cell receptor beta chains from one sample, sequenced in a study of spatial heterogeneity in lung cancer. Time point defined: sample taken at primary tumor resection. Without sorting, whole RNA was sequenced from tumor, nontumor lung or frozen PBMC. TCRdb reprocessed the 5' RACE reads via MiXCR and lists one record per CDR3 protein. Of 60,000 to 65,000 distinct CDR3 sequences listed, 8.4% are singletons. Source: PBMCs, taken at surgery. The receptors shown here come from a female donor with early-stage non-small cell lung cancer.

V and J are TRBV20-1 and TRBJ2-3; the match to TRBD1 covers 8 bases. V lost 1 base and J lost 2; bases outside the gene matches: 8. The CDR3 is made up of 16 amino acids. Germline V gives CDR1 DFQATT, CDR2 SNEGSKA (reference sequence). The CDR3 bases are TGCAGTGCTAGAGTGGGGGCAGGGGGCTCCACAGATACGCAGTATTTT. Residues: CSARVGAGGSTDTQYF.

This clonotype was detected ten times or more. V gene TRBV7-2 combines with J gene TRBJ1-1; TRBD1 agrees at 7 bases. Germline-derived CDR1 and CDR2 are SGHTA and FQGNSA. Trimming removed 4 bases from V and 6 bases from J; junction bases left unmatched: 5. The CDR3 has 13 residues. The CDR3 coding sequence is TGTGCCAGCAGCTCGACAGGGATCGCTGAAGCTTTCTTT. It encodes CASSSTGIAEAFF.

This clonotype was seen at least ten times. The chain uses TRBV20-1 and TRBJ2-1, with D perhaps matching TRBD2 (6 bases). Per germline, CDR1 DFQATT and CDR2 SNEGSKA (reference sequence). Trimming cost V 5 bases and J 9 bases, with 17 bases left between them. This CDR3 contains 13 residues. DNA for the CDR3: TGCAGTGCTGGGGAGGTGGCCCGAGGTGAGCAGTTCTTC. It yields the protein CSAGEVARGEQFF.

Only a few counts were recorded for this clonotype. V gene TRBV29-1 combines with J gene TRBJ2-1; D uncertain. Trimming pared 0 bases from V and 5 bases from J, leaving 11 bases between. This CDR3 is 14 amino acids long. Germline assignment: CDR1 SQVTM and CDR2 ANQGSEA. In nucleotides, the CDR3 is TGCAGCGTTGAAGAGAAGAGACTCGACAATGAGCAGTTCTTC. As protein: CSVEEKRLDNEQFF.

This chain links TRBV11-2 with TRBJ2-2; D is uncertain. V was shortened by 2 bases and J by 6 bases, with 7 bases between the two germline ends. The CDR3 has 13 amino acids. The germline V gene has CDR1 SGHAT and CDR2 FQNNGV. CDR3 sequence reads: CASSLTPPGELFF. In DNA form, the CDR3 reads TGTGCCAGCAGCTTAACCCCCCCCGGGGAGCTGTTTTTT. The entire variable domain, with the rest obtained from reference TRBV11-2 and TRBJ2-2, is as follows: EAGVAQSPRYKIIEKRQSVAFWCNPISGHATLYWYQQILGQGPKLLIQFQNNGVVDDSQLPKDRFSAERLKGVDSTLKIQPAKLEDSAVYLCASSLTPPGELFFGEGSRLTVL.

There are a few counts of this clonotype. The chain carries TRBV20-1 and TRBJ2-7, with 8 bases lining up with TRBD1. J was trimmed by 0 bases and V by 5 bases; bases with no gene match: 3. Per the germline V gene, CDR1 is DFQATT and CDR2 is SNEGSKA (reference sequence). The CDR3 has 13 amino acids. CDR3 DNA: TGCAGTGCTTCTCAGGGGGCCTCCTACGAGCAGTACGTC. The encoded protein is CSASQGASYEQYV.

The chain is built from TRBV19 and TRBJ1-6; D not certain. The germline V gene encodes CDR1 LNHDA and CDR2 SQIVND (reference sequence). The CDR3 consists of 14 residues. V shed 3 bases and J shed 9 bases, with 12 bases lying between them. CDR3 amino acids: CASSIGLGASPLHF. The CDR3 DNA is TGTGCCAGTAGTATCGGGCTCGGCGCTTCACCCCTCCACTTT.

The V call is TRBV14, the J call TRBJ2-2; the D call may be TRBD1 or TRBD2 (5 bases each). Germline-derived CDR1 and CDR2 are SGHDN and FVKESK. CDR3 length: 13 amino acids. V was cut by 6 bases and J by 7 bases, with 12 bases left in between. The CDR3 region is CASSGGINGELFF. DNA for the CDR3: TGTGCCAGCAGTGGGGGAATAAACGGGGAGCTGTTTTTT.

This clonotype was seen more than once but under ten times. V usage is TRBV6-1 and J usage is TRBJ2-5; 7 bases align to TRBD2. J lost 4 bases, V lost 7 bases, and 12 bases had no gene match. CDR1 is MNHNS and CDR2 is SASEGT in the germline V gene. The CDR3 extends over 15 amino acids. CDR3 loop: CASTSGGGDGETQYF. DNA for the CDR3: TGTGCCAGCACTTCGGGGGGAGGGGATGGAGAGACCCAGTACTTC.

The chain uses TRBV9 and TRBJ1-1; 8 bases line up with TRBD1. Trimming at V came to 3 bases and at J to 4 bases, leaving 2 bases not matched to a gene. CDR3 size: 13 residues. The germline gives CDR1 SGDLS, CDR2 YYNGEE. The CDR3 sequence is CASSGTGRTEAFF. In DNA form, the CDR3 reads TGTGCCAGCAGCGGGACAGGGCGCACTGAAGCTTTCTTT.

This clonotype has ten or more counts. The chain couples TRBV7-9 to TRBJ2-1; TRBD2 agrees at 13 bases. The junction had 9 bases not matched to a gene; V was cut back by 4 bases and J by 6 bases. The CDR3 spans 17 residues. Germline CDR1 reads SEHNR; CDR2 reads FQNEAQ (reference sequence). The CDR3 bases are TGTGCCAGCAGCTCGAGAACCGGGACTAGCGGGATCAATGAGCAGTTCTTC. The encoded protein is CASSSRTGTSGINEQFF.

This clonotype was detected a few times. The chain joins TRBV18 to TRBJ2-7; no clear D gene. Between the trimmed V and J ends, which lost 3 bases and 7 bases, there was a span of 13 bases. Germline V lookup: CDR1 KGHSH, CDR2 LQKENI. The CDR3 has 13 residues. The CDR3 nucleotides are TGTGCCAGCTCACCTACCTATTCCGGAGAGCAGTACGTC. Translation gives CASSPTYSGEQYV.

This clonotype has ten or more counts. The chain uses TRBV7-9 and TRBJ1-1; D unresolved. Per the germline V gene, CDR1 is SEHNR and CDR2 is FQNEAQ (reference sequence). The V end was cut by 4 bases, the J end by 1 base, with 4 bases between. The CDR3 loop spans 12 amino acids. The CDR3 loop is CASSSRNTEAFF. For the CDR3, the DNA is TGTGCCAGCAGCTCCAGGAACACTGAAGCTTTCTTT.

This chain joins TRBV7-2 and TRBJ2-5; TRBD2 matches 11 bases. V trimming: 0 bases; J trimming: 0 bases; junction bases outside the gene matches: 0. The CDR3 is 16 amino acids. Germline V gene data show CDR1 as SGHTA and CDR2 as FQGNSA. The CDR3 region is CASSLASGRDQETQYF. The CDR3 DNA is TGTGCCAGCAGCTTAGCTAGCGGGAGGGACCAAGAGACCCAGTACTTC.

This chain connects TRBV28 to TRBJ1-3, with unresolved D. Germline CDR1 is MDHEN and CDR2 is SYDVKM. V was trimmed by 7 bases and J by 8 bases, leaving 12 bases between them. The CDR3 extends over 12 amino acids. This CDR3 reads CASTEQPHTIYF. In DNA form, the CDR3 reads TGTGCCAGCACTGAACAGCCTCACACCATATATTTT.

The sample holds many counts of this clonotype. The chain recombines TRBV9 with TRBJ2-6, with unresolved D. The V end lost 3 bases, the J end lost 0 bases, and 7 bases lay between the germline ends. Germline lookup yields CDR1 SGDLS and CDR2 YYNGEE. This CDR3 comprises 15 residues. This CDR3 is CASSARISGANVLTF. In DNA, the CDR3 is TGTGCCAGCAGCGCCAGGATCTCTGGGGCCAACGTCCTGACTTTC.

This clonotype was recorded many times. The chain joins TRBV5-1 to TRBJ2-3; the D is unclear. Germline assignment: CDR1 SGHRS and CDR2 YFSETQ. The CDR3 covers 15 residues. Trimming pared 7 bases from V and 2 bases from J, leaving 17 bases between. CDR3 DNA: TGCGCCAGCCGAGCGCGACCCTCTTACACAGATACGCAGTATTTT. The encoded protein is CASRARPSYTDTQYF. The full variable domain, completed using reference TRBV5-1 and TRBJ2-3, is KAGVTQTPRYLIKTRGQQVTLSCSPISGHRSVSWYQQTPGQGLQFLFEYFSETQRNKGNFPGRFSGRQFSNSRSEMNVSTLELGDSALYLCASRARPSYTDTQYFGPGTRLTVL.

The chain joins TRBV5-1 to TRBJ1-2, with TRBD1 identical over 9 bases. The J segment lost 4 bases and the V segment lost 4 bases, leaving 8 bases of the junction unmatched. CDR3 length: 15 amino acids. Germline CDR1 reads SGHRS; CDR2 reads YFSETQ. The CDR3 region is CASSASQGASYGYTF. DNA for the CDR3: TGCGCCAGCAGCGCCTCACAGGGGGCCAGCTATGGCTACACCTTC.

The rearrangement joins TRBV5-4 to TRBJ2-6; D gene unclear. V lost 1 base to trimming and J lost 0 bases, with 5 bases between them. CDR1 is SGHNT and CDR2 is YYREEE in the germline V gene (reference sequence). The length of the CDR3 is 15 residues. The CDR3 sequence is CASSLTVSGANVLTF. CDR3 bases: TGTGCCAGCAGCTTGACAGTCTCTGGGGCCAACGTCCTGACTTTC.

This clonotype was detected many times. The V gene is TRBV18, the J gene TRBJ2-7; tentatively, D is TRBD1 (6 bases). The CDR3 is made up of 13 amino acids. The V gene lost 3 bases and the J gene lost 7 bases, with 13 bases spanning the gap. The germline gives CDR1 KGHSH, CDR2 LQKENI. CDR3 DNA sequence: TGTGCCAGCTCACCGGACAGTTTTAGGGAGCAGTACTTC. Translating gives CASSPDSFREQYF.

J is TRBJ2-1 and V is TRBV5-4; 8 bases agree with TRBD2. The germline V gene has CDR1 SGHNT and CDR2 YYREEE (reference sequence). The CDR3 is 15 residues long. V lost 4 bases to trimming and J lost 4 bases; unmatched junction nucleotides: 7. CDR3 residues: CASSPDGGGYNEQFF. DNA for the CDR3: TGTGCCAGCAGCCCGGACGGGGGGGGTTACAATGAGCAGTTCTTC.

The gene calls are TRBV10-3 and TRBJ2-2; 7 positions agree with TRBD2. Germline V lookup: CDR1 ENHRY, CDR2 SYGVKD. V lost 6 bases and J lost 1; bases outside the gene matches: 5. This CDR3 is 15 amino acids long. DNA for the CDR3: TGTGCCATCAGGCCCGCGGGGGTGAACACCGGGGAGCTGTTTTTT. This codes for CAIRPAGVNTGELFF.